This paragraph reports one T cell receptor (beta chain). Its antigen is unknown. This sample also contains other DNA sequences that code for the same CDR3. Original data processing: Junction-only sequences produced by ImmunoSEQ had no quality scores, so filtering differed. TCRdb keeps only in-frame clones here, not all; method: immunoSEQ multiplex PCR. For V, J and clone size, that table is used; D and trimming come from the DNA. Of approximately 1,000,000 clones listed, 78% are singletons. With 3 bases removed from V and 5 bases from J, the gap between germline ends came to 10 bases. The germline gives CDR1 MNHEY, CDR2 SMNVEV (reference sequence). The CDR3 is 13 amino acids. These data are taken from a study of shared clonotypes between healthy human individuals. On the study more broadly: Per donor, three plates held CD4 naive cells, three held CD4 memory, two held CD8 naive and one held CD8 memory.

Study-level results: What limited the represented genetic and exposure-history diversity was the small number of donors.

The sample consisted of memory CD4+ T cells from PBMCs. Noted subset: CD45RA-negative fraction. The clonotype comes from a man aged 18 to 35 in good health. Some clones in this sample may be carry-over from other donors' samples. V usage is TRBV27 and J usage is TRBJ2-5; a possible D gene is TRBD2 (6 bases). The CDR3 bases are TGTGCCAGCAGTTTCCGCGCGGGGGAGACCCAGTACTTC. It translates to CASSFRAGETQYF.